This T cell receptor (beta chain) appears in the sequencing data of a study of chemoradiotherapy in HPV16-positive cancers. The wider study: Candidate HPV-specific clones and shared TCR motifs came from a couple of HPV16-positive patients.

The CDR3 is 13 amino acids. CDR1 is MNHEY, CDR2 SMNVEV, per germline (reference sequence). V was clipped by 4 bases and J by 2 bases, with 8 bases between them. Study-wide points: Better recurrence-free survival went with HPV-responsive T-cell expansion in HPV16-positive patients. The functional HPV-specific definition rests on just a couple of HPV16-positive patients. Candidate HPV-specific clones and E7-related TCR motifs grew in tumor during treatment.

Note on this clone: Its antigen is unknown.

Sequenced by immunoSEQ multiplex PCR; TCRdb stores in-frame clones only, minus some. The data contain 9,500 to 15,000 clones, approximately 86% of them singletons. J is TRBJ1-1 and V is TRBV27; D gene ambiguous. Material: blood, obtained from a patient who underwent chemoradiotherapy. This sequence was found in a human donor with HPV-associated anogenital cancer. CDR3 nucleotide sequence: TGTGCCAGCAGTTGGGCGGGAAACACTGAAGCTTTCTTT. Protein product: CASSWAGNTEAFF.